These 28 T cell receptor beta chains were sequenced from one sample in a study of shared clonotypes between healthy human individuals (dated by TCRdb to the early 2020s). The library was produced with the immunoSEQ multiplex PCR assay. Here the immuneACCESS table is served through TCRdb, limited to in-frame sequences with V and J called. Missing clones are a known gap in these copies; in checked studies unresolved V genes cover under half, and the rest lacks a known reason. Counted in this sample were 1,100,000 or so clones; approximately 78% of them appeared once. Together, the top ten hold 0.5% to 0.6% of the sample. Sequenced input: memory CD4+ T cells from PBMCs. This specimen's cell subset or site label, per the study, means: CD45RA-negative fraction. These receptors came from a man between 18 and 35 years old in good health. Some clones in this sample may be carry-over from other donors' samples.

This clone came up a few times. The V and J genes are TRBV6-5 and TRBJ1-5, with D unresolved. Trimming pared 0 bases from V and 5 bases from J, leaving 8 bases between. Germline V CDR1 and CDR2: MNHEY, SVGAGI. The CDR3 is made up of 14 amino acids. CDR3 region: CASSYSMRDQPQHF. In DNA, the CDR3 is TGTGCCAGCAGTTACTCAATGAGAGATCAGCCCCAGCATTTT.

The chain couples TRBV11-2 to TRBJ1-2; D is undetermined. The germline V gene has CDR1 SGHAT and CDR2 FQNNGV. The CDR3 is 15 residues long. Trimming removed 4 bases from V and 0 bases from J, with 12 bases in between. The CDR3 nucleotides are TGTGCCAGCAGCTCCGGTGCAGTAGCTAACTATGGCTACACCTTC. Protein product: CASSSGAVANYGYTF.

This chain uses TRBV6-5 with TRBJ2-7; 9 bases are a match to TRBD2. The CDR3 runs to 13 residues. J gave up 4 bases and V 6 bases, and 4 bases lay outside the gene matches. The germline CDR1 and CDR2 sequences are MNHEY and SVGAGI. The CDR3 nucleotides are TGTGCCAGCAGCGCTAGCGGGACGTACGAGCAGTACTTC. Its protein is CASSASGTYEQYF.

Worth noting for this clone: A much bigger clone sits one base away, suggesting this may be a read error. The chain uses TRBV11-2 and TRBJ1-1, with a weak D call TRBD1 (6 bases). V lost 5 bases, J lost 1 base, and 8 bases lay in between. Per germline, CDR1 SGHAT and CDR2 FQNNGV. The length of the CDR3 is 13 residues. In DNA form, the CDR3 reads TGTGCCAGCAGCCGGACAGCGAACACTGAAGCTTTCTTT. Protein product: CASSRTANTEAFF.

This clone appeared a few times. V is TRBV5-4 and J is TRBJ1-2; maybe TRBD1 (5 bases). Germline V lookup: CDR1 SGHNT, CDR2 YYREEE (reference sequence). This CDR3 is 13 amino acids long. Trimming shortened V by 4 bases and J by 4 bases, and 11 bases separated the two germline ends. The chain's CDR3 is CASSADSSYGYTF. CDR3 coding DNA: TGTGCCAGCAGCGCTGACAGCTCCTATGGCTACACCTTC.

This chain connects TRBV6-5 to TRBJ2-7, with 9 bases aligning to TRBD1. From germline, CDR1 is MNHEY and CDR2 SVGAGI. Unmatched junction bases numbered 1, after V lost 2 bases and J lost 5 bases. The CDR3 covers 13 residues. The CDR3 loop is CASSYRDRDEQYF. The CDR3, as DNA: TGTGCCAGCAGTTACCGGGACAGGGACGAGCAGTACTTC.

The DNA of the CDR3 is TGTGCCAGCAGCCAAGGGACGGCCGATAGCAATCAGCCCCAGCATTTT. Its translation is CASSQGTADSNQPQHF. This chain joins TRBV4-2 and TRBJ1-5, with D uncertain. V lost 1 base and J 0 bases, leaving 10 bases between the germline ends. CDR1 and CDR2 from the germline V gene are LGHNA and YNFKEQ. The CDR3 extends over 16 amino acids.

This clone is a singleton in its sample. V gene TRBV28 combines with J gene TRBJ1-1; a possible D gene is TRBD1 (5 bases). The V end lost 6 bases, the J end lost 0 bases, and 11 bases lay between the germline ends. The CDR3 is 14 residues long. CDR1 is MDHEN, CDR2 SYDVKM, per germline. The CDR3 is CASRSGRLNTEAFF. CDR3 nucleotide sequence: TGTGCCAGCAGGTCGGGACGCTTGAACACTGAAGCTTTCTTT.

The chain joins TRBV2 to TRBJ2-1, with 11 bases lining up with TRBD2. Germline V gene data show CDR1 as SNHLY and CDR2 as FYNNEI. CDR3 length: 17 residues. V shed 5 bases and J 6 bases; nucleotides not matched to a gene: 12. Here the CDR3 reads CASSYKFVGLAANEQFF. The CDR3 DNA follows: TGTGCCAGCAGTTATAAATTCGTGGGACTAGCGGCCAATGAGCAGTTCTTC.

This clone was detected a few times. The rearrangement links TRBV4-1 to TRBJ1-5, with 7 nucleotides matching TRBD1. Looked up from germline, CDR1 is MGHRA and CDR2 is YSYEKL. V was clipped by 4 bases and J by 4 bases; unmatched bases: 4. The CDR3 sequence is 14 residues long. Here the CDR3 reads CASSRQTGNQPQHF. DNA for the CDR3: TGCGCCAGCAGCCGACAGACAGGGAATCAGCCCCAGCATTTT.

The V call is TRBV5-1, the J call TRBJ2-5, with 9 bases matching TRBD1. V trimming: 4 bases; J trimming: 5 bases; junction bases outside the gene matches: 9. Germline CDR1 SGHRS, CDR2 YFSETQ. The CDR3 contains 15 residues. This CDR3 reads CASSTPGTGWETQYF. DNA of the CDR3: TGCGCCAGCAGCACCCCCGGGACAGGGTGGGAGACCCAGTACTTC.

V is TRBV7-9 and J is TRBJ1-2; D is possibly TRBD1 (6 bases). In germline, CDR1 is SEHNR, CDR2 FQNEAQ (reference sequence). This CDR3 comprises 14 residues. Trimming removed 1 base at V and 8 bases at J, with 14 bases between. Here the CDR3 DNA reads TGTGCCAGCAGCTTAGTTGGGGGCGCGCGGGGCTACACCTTC. Translation gives CASSLVGGARGYTF.

This clone was recorded a few times. J is TRBJ2-3 and V is TRBV5-5; 9 bases are shared with TRBD2. Germline-derived CDR1 and CDR2 are SGHKS and YYEKEE (reference sequence). V was clipped by 6 bases and J by 2 bases; unmatched bases: 10. This CDR3 has 16 residues. CDR3 coding DNA: TGTGCCAGCACCCCTATAGCGGGAGTCACCACAGATACGCAGTATTTT. It codes for CASTPIAGVTTDTQYF.

The chain links TRBV6-1 to TRBJ2-7, with 9 bases aligning to TRBD2. The CDR3 is 14 residues long. V was clipped by 6 bases and J by 5 bases; unmatched bases: 8. Germline lookup yields CDR1 MNHNS and CDR2 SASEGT. The DNA for the CDR3 is TGTGCCAGCAGCCCCTCTAGCGGGACCCACGAGCAGTACTTC. Translation gives CASSPSSGTHEQYF.

This clone was picked up one time. This chain links TRBV12-5 with TRBJ2-5; 12 bases match TRBD1. The CDR3 is 15 residues long. Germline V gives CDR1 LGHNT, CDR2 FRNRAP. V shed 5 bases, J shed 5 bases, and the junction held 6 bases outside the gene matches. CDR3 bases: TGTGCTAGTGGTCCCGGGACAGGGGGCGAGGAGACCCAGTACTTC. Its translation: CASGPGTGGEETQYF.

The chain combines TRBV11-3 with TRBJ1-1; 7 bases agree with TRBD1. The CDR3 is 17 residues long. J gave up 0 bases and V 5 bases, and 12 bases lay outside the gene matches. CDR1 is SGHNT, CDR2 YENEEA, per germline. CDR3 DNA sequence: TGTGCCAGCAGCCTACTCCCGGGACAGAGATTGAACACTGAAGCTTTCTTT. It specifies CASSLLPGQRLNTEAFF.

This chain links TRBV30 with TRBJ2-5; 8 positions match TRBD1. V trimming: 6 bases; J trimming: 2 bases; junction bases outside the gene matches: 2. Germline V gives CDR1 GTSNPN, CDR2 SVGIG (reference sequence). The CDR3 is made up of 12 amino acids. This chain's CDR3 is CACRTGQETQYF. For the CDR3, the DNA is TGTGCCTGTCGGACAGGGCAAGAGACCCAGTACTTC.

A single count supports this clone. The chain is built from TRBV7-2 and TRBJ2-7; D remains ambiguous. The germline V gene has CDR1 SGHTA and CDR2 FQGNSA. The CDR3 runs 13 residues. Trimming stripped 3 bases from V and 2 bases from J, with 8 bases between. This CDR3 reads CASSLYSPYEQYF. Written as DNA, the CDR3 is TGTGCCAGCAGCTTGTATAGTCCCTACGAGCAGTACTTC.

The V and J genes are TRBV7-8 and TRBJ1-2; 9 bases are a match to TRBD1. The CDR3 is 15 residues long. Germline V lookup: CDR1 SGHVS, CDR2 FQNEAQ. Trimming cost V 5 bases and J 1 base; bases outside gene matches: 5. This CDR3 reads CASSPRDRVNYGYTF. CDR3 sequence (DNA): TGTGCCAGCAGCCCCCGGGACAGGGTTAACTATGGCTACACCTTC.

As to this clone: Other nucleotide sequences from this sample produce the same CDR3. This chain joins TRBV7-2 and TRBJ2-5; 14 positions agree with TRBD2. Trimming took 5 bases from V and 3 from J; bases not matched to a gene: 2. In germline, CDR1 is SGHTA, CDR2 FQGNSA. This CDR3 is built from 15 residues. The CDR3 loop is CASSPGLAGEETQYF. CDR3 in DNA: TGTGCCAGCAGCCCGGGACTAGCGGGGGAAGAGACCCAGTACTTC.

This chain uses TRBV11-2 with TRBJ1-1; D call uncertain. Trimming took 4 bases from V and 0 from J, leaving 12 bases between them. Germline CDR1 is SGHAT and CDR2 is FQNNGV. The CDR3 covers 15 residues. The CDR3 DNA reads as TGTGCCAGCAGCTGGTCACGAAACATGAACACTGAAGCTTTCTTT. Amino acid sequence: CASSWSRNMNTEAFF.

The chain recombines TRBV5-1 with TRBJ2-2; TRBD1 might be the D (5 bases). Per germline, CDR1 SGHRS and CDR2 YFSETQ. Trimming removed 0 bases at V and 4 bases at J, with 10 bases between. This CDR3 has 15 amino acids. CDR3 DNA sequence: TGCGCCAGCAGCTTGGCAGGGCCGAGCACCGGGGAGCTGTTTTTT. Its translation: CASSLAGPSTGELFF.

This chain links TRBV19 with TRBJ2-1; the D gene is possibly TRBD1 (6 bases). Germline V gives CDR1 LNHDA, CDR2 SQIVND (reference sequence). The CDR3 has 14 amino acids. V was cut by 3 bases and J by 9 bases, with 15 bases left in between. CDR3 DNA: TGTGCCAGTAGTATTCATGGGCAGGGGAGTGAGCAGTTCTTC. Translating gives CASSIHGQGSEQFF. Filled out from reference TRBV19 and TRBJ2-1, the complete variable domain reads DGGITQSPKYLFRKEGQNVTLSCEQNLNHDAMYWYRQDPGQGLRLIYYSQIVNDFQKGDIAEGYSVSREKKESFPLTVTSAQKNPTAFYLCASSIHGQGSEQFFGPGTRLTVL.

The V call is TRBV6-1, the J call TRBJ1-3; D perhaps matches TRBD1 (6 bases). The germline V gene has CDR1 MNHNS and CDR2 SASEGT. Trimming removed 6 bases at V and 4 bases at J, with 10 bases between. The CDR3 totals 13 residues. The CDR3 region is CASRQQGGNTIYF. The CDR3 bases are TGTGCCAGCAGGCAACAGGGAGGAAACACCATATATTTT.

This chain joins TRBV13 and TRBJ1-1, with 7 bases identical to TRBD1. V shed 5 bases and J 4 bases; nucleotides not matched to a gene: 10. This CDR3 contains 15 residues. The germline V gene has CDR1 PRHDT and CDR2 FYEKMQ (reference sequence). CDR3 sequence (DNA): TGTGCCAGCAGCCCCCGACAGGGAGTGAGCACTGAAGCTTTCTTT. Translated: CASSPRQGVSTEAFF.

V gene TRBV2 combines with J gene TRBJ2-1; 16 nucleotides align to TRBD2. The junction had 6 bases not matched to a gene; V was cut back by 8 bases and J by 8 bases. The CDR3 sequence is 15 residues long. Germline V gene lookup returns CDR1 SNHLY and CDR2 FYNNEI. CDR3 sequence reads: CASRQGLAGGDEQFF. CDR3 sequence (DNA): TGTGCCAGCCGCCAGGGACTAGCGGGAGGGGATGAGCAGTTCTTC.

J is TRBJ2-7 and V is TRBV4-2, with TRBD2 as a possible D gene (6 bases). The CDR3 runs to 15 residues. Looked up from germline, CDR1 is LGHNA and CDR2 is YNFKEQ. V was shortened by 0 bases and J by 3 bases, with 12 bases between the two germline ends. The CDR3: CASSQDFSGDYEQYF. The CDR3 DNA follows: TGTGCCAGCAGCCAAGATTTTTCGGGGGACTACGAGCAGTACTTC.

Ten or more counts support this clone. Since a much larger clone is just one base distant, this may be a read error. The chain uses TRBV5-4 and TRBJ2-5; TRBD2 might be the D (5 bases). V lost 5 bases to trimming and J lost 3 bases, with 5 bases between them. Germline V gene sequence: CDR1 SGHNT, CDR2 YYREEE (reference sequence). The CDR3 spans 11 residues. The CDR3 region is CASRGEETQYF. The DNA of the CDR3 is TGTGCCAGCAGGGGAGAAGAGACCCAGTACTTC.